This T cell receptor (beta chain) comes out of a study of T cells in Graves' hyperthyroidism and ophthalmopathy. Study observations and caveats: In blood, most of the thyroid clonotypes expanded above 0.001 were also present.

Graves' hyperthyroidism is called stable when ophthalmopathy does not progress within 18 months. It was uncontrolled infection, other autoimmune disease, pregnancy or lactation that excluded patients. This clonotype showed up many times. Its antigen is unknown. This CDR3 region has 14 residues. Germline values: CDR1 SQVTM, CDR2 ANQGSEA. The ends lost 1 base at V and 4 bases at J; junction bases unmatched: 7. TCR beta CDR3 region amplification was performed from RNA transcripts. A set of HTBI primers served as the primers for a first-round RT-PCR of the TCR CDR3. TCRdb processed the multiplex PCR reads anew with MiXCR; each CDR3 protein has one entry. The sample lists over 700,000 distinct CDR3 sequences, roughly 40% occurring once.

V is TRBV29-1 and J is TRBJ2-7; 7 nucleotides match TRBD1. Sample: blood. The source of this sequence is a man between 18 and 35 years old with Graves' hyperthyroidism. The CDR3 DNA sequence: TGCAGCGTTGAAGGTGGGGCAGGGGGTTACGAGCAGTACTTC. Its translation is CSVEGGAGGYEQYF.